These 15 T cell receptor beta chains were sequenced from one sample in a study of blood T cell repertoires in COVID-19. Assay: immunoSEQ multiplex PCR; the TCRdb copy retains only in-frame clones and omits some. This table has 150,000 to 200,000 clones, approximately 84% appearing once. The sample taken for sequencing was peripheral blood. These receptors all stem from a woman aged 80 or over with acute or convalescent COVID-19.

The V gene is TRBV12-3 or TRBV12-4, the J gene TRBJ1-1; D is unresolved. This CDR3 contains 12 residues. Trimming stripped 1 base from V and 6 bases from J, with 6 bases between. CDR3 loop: CASSLVPPEAFF. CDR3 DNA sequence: TGTGCCAGCAGTTTAGTTCCTCCTGAAGCTTTCTTT.

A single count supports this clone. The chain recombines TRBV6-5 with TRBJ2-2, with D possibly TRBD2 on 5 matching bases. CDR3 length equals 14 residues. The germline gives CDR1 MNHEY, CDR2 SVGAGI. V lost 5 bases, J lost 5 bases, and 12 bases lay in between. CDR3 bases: TGTGCCAGCAGTCCTATCCCGGGGACCGGGGAGCTGTTTTTT. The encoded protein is CASSPIPGTGELFF.

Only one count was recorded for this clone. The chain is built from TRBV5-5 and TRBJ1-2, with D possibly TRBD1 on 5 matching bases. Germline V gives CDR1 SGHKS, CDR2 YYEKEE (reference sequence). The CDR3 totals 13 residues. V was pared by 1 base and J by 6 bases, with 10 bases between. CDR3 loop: CASSLWGEDGYTF. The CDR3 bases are TGTGCCAGCAGCTTGTGGGGGGAAGATGGCTACACCTTC.

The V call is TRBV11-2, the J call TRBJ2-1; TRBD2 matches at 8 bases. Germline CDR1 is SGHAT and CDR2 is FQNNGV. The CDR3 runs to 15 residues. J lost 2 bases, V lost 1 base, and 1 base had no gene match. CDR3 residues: CASSLAGGPYNEQFF. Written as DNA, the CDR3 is TGTGCCAGCAGCTTAGCGGGAGGGCCCTACAATGAGCAGTTCTTC.

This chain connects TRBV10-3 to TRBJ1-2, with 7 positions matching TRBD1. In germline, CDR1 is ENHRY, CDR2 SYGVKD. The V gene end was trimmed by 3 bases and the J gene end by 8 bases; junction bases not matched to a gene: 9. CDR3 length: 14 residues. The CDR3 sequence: CAISETITGEGYTF. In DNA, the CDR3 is TGTGCCATCAGTGAAACCATCACAGGGGAGGGCTACACCTTC.

CDR3 in DNA: TGTGCCAGCAAAAAGACAGGGCTCGCGAACACCGGGGAGCTGTTTTTT. Amino acids: CASKKTGLANTGELFF. V usage is TRBV2 and J usage is TRBJ2-2; 7 bases match TRBD1. V lost 7 bases and J lost 0; bases outside the gene matches: 8. Germline V gene lookup returns CDR1 SNHLY and CDR2 FYNNEI. CDR3 length: 16 amino acids.

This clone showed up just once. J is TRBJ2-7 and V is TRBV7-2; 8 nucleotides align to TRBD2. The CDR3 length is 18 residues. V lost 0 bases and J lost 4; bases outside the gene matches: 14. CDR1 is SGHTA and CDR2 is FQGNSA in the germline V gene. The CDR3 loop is CASSLAWGHRAGAYEQYF. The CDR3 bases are TGTGCCAGCAGCTTAGCGTGGGGTCATAGAGCGGGAGCATACGAGCAGTACTTC.

This chain's CDR3 is CASSLGDRAGTEAFF. CDR3 sequence (DNA): TGCGCCAGCAGCTTGGGGGACAGGGCGGGGACTGAAGCTTTCTTT. The gene calls are TRBV5-1 and TRBJ1-1; TRBD1 matches 9 bases. CDR1 SGHRS and CDR2 YFSETQ come from the germline V gene. This CDR3 is built from 15 residues. V was pared by 0 bases and J by 5 bases, with 5 bases of the junction left unmatched.

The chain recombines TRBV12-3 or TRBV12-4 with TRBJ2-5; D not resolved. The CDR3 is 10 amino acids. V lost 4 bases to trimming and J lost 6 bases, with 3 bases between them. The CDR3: CASSSKTQYF. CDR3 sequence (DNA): TGTGCCAGCAGTTCAAAGACCCAGTACTTC.

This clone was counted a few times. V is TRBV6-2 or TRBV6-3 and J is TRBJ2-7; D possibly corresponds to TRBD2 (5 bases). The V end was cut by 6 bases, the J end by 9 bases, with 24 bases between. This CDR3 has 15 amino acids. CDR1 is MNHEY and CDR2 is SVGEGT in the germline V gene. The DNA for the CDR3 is TGTGCCAGCAGCGCAACCTTGGACTGGACTGGGTGGCAGTACTTC. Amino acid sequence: CASSATLDWTGWQYF.

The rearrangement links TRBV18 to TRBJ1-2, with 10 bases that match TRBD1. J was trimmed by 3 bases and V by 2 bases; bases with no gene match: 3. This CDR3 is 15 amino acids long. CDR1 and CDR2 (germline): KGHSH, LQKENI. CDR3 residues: CASSPVGQGDYGYTF. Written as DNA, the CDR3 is TGTGCCAGCTCACCAGTAGGACAGGGGGACTATGGCTACACCTTC.

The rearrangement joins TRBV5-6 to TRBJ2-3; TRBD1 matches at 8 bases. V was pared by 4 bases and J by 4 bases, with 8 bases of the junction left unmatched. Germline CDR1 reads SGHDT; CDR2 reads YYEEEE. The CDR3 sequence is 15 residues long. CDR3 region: CASSPRTGRPDTQYF. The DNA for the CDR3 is TGTGCCAGCAGCCCGCGGACAGGGAGGCCAGATACGCAGTATTTT.

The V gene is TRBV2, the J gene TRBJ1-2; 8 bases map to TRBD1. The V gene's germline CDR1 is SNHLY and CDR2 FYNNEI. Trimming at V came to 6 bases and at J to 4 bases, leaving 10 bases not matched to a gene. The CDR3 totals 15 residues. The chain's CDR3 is CASRSWAGGVYGYTF. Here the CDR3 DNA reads TGTGCCAGCAGAAGTTGGGCAGGGGGCGTCTATGGCTACACCTTC.

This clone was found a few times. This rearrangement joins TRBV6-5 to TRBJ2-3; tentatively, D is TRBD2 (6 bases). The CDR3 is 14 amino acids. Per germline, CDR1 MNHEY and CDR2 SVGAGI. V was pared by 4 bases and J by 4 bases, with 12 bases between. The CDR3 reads CASSFTRLADTQYF. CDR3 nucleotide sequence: TGTGCCAGCAGTTTTACCAGACTAGCAGATACGCAGTATTTT.

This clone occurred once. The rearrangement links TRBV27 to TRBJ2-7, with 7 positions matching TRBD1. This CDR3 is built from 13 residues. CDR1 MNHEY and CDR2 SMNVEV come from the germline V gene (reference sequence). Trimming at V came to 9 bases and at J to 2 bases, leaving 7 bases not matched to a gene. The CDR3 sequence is CASALDRPYEQYF. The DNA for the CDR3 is TGTGCCAGTGCGCTGGACAGGCCCTACGAGCAGTACTTC.